Listed here are 25 T cell receptor beta chains from one sample, sequenced in a study of blood T cell repertoires in COVID-19. Data came from immunoSEQ multiplex PCR; TCRdb stores just in-frame clones and leaves some out. The sample includes roughly 80,000 clones, roughly 80% of them seen just once. Sequencing used peripheral blood. Every receptor here comes from a man between 60 and 70 years old with active or convalescent COVID-19.

The gene calls are TRBV6-5 and TRBJ2-4, with TRBD1 matching over 9 bases. The CDR3 loop spans 14 amino acids. V trimming: 2 bases; J trimming: 6 bases; junction bases outside the gene matches: 2. Germline-derived CDR1 and CDR2 are MNHEY and SVGAGI. The CDR3 coding sequence is TGTGCCAGCAGTTACGACAGGGGGAGAAACATTCAGTACTTC. This codes for CASSYDRGRNIQYF.

This clone was seen only a few times. The chain carries TRBV5-6 and TRBJ1-2; TRBD1 aligns across 7 bases. Germline lookup yields CDR1 SGHDT and CDR2 YYEEEE. This CDR3 contains 18 residues. V lost 4 bases, J lost 1 base, and 16 bases stayed unmatched. This chain's CDR3 is CASSMGQRGSTYNYGYTF. The CDR3 DNA follows: TGTGCCAGCAGCATGGGACAGCGGGGGTCTACCTATAACTATGGCTACACCTTC.

The chain employs TRBV7-8 and TRBJ2-7, with D tentatively TRBD1 (5 bases). CDR1 is SGHVS and CDR2 is FQNEAQ in the germline V gene. V was cut by 1 base and J by 1 base, with 11 bases left in between. This CDR3 is built from 15 residues. The CDR3 protein is CASSLVAGNSYEQYF. The CDR3, as DNA: TGTGCCAGCAGCTTAGTGGCAGGGAATTCCTACGAGCAGTACTTC.

As regards this clone: The sample holds other DNA sequences that translate to the same CDR3. The chain recombines TRBV9 with TRBJ2-2; 8 bases line up with TRBD1. This CDR3 has 15 residues. J gave up 1 base and V 7 bases, and 6 bases lay outside the gene matches. Germline V CDR1 and CDR2: SGDLS, YYNGEE. DNA of the CDR3: TGTGCCAGCTCTCTCGGGACAGGGAACACCGGGGAGCTGTTTTTT. It yields the protein CASSLGTGNTGELFF.

The rearrangement uses TRBV7-2 and TRBJ2-5; 9 bases are a match to TRBD2. CDR3 length equals 16 residues. The V and J ends lost 1 base and 2 bases, in that order; junction bases with no gene match: 5. Germline V lookup: CDR1 SGHTA, CDR2 FQGNSA. The CDR3 DNA follows: TGTGCCAGCAGCTTAGAGGTGCGGGGGGGACAAGAGACCCAGTACTTC. Translating gives CASSLEVRGGQETQYF.

The gene calls are TRBV6-5 and TRBJ2-3; TRBD2 matches 9 bases. V lost 4 bases, J lost 6 bases, and 11 bases stayed unmatched. Germline V gene data show CDR1 as MNHEY and CDR2 as SVGAGI. The CDR3 is made up of 16 amino acids. CDR3 in DNA: TGTGCCAGCAGTTGGCTCGCGGGGGGGCCCCGGGATACGCAGTATTTT. It codes for CASSWLAGGPRDTQYF.

V usage is TRBV6-1 and J usage is TRBJ2-5; D is uncertain. V was trimmed by 1 base and J by 4 bases, leaving 10 bases between them. The CDR3 extends over 14 amino acids. The germline V gene has CDR1 MNHNS and CDR2 SASEGT. CDR3 protein: CASSEGASSETQYF. CDR3 DNA: TGTGCCAGCAGTGAAGGGGCAAGCTCAGAGACCCAGTACTTC.

This clone showed up just once. This chain joins TRBV2 and TRBJ1-3; unclear D gene. V was pared by 7 bases and J by 4 bases, with 14 bases between. Germline V gene lookup returns CDR1 SNHLY and CDR2 FYNNEI. The CDR3 extends over 14 amino acids. CDR3: CASIGPGSGNTIYF. Here the CDR3 DNA reads TGTGCCAGCATTGGCCCGGGATCAGGAAACACCATATATTTT. Full variable domain (missing parts from reference TRBV2 and TRBJ1-3): EPEVTQTPSHQVTQMGQEVILRCVPISNHLYFYWYRQILGQKVEFLVSFYNNEISEKSEIFDDQFSVERPDGSNFTLKIRSTKLEDSAMYFCASIGPGSGNTIYFGEGSWLTVV.

This clone was counted only a few times. The chain couples TRBV7-8 to TRBJ1-4, with D perhaps matching TRBD1 (6 bases). The V end was cut by 3 bases, the J end by 8 bases, with 16 bases between. CDR3 length: 15 residues. Germline V lookup: CDR1 SGHVS, CDR2 FQNEAQ. The CDR3, as DNA: TGTGCCAGCAGCTTGGGGCGACAGGCCCCCGAAAAACTGTTTTTT. Translation gives CASSLGRQAPEKLFF.

This rearrangement joins TRBV19 to TRBJ1-3, with TRBD1 as a possible D gene (6 bases). Germline V gene data show CDR1 as LNHDA and CDR2 as SQIVND (reference sequence). Deletions cut 5 bases from V and 4 bases from J, with 18 bases between. The CDR3 is 16 amino acids. Here the CDR3 reads CASSPSTQGSGNTIYF. As DNA, the CDR3 is TGTGCCAGTAGTCCGAGCACTCAGGGGTCAGGAAACACCATATATTTT. Full variable domain (outside the CDR3, taken from reference TRBV19 and TRBJ1-3): DGGITQSPKYLFRKEGQNVTLSCEQNLNHDAMYWYRQDPGQGLRLIYYSQIVNDFQKGDIAEGYSVSREKKESFPLTVTSAQKNPTAFYLCASSPSTQGSGNTIYFGEGSWLTVV.

The V gene is TRBV9, the J gene TRBJ1-2; 9 bases are a match to TRBD1. Germline loops: CDR1 SGDLS, CDR2 YYNGEE. This CDR3 contains 13 residues. J lost 6 bases, V lost 3 bases, and 3 bases had no gene match. The CDR3 DNA follows: TGTGCCAGCAGCGACACAGGGGGCAATGGCTACACCTTC. This codes for CASSDTGGNGYTF.

The V call is TRBV7-3, the J call TRBJ2-3, with D possibly being TRBD2 (5 bases). Germline V gene data show CDR1 as SGHTA and CDR2 as FQGTGA. V was clipped by 5 bases and J by 3 bases, with 12 bases between them. This CDR3 is 14 amino acids long. CDR3 loop: CASSPTRETDTQYF. The CDR3 DNA reads as TGTGCCAGCAGCCCCACAAGGGAGACAGATACGCAGTATTTT. Full variable domain (remainder filled in from reference TRBV7-3 and TRBJ2-3): GAGVSQTPSNKVTEKGKYVELRCDPISGHTALYWYRQSLGQGPEFLIYFQGTGAADDSGLPNDRFFAVRPEGSVSTLKIQRTERGDSAVYLCASSPTRETDTQYFGPGTRLTVL.

The rearrangement joins TRBV7-2 to TRBJ2-3; 8 bases align to TRBD2. The germline CDR1 and CDR2 sequences are SGHTA and FQGNSA. CDR3 size: 16 residues. The J segment lost 4 bases and the V segment lost 2 bases, leaving 8 bases of the junction unmatched. The CDR3 region has the DNA TGTGCCAGCAGCTTAAACGGGGGGGCGTCGTCAGATACGCAGTATTTT. Its translation: CASSLNGGASSDTQYF.

The CDR3 protein is CASSQTRGETQYF. The CDR3 DNA sequence: TGTGCCAGCAGCCAGACTAGGGGTGAGACGCAGTATTTT. This chain links TRBV3-1 (or the pseudogene TRBV3-2) with TRBJ2-3, with a weak D call TRBD2 (6 bases). Germline V CDR1 and CDR2: LGHDT, YNNKEL (reference sequence). There are 13 residues in the CDR3. The V end lost 3 bases, the J end lost 9 bases, and 13 bases lay between the germline ends.

The V and J genes are TRBV15 and TRBJ1-1; weak D call: TRBD1 (5 bases). Deletions cut 4 bases from V and 4 bases from J, with 13 bases between. This CDR3 region has 14 residues. Germline CDR1 is LNHNV and CDR2 is YYDKDF (reference sequence). The CDR3 loop reads CATSIDGRGTEAFF. The CDR3 DNA is TGTGCCACCAGCATTGACGGGAGGGGCACTGAAGCTTTCTTT.

CDR3: CASSTGQWDREDQYF. In nucleotides, the CDR3 is TGTGCCAGCAGCACCGGACAATGGGACAGGGAAGACCAGTACTTC. The V and J genes are TRBV5-4 and TRBJ2-5, with 9 bases lining up with TRBD1. V trimming: 4 bases; J trimming: 10 bases; junction bases outside the gene matches: 14. Looked up from germline, CDR1 is SGHNT and CDR2 is YYREEE (reference sequence). The CDR3 is 15 residues long.

This chain connects TRBV7-3 to TRBJ2-2; 7 bases match TRBD2. The CDR3 is 17 residues long. Germline CDR1 and CDR2: SGHTA and FQGTGA. V gave up 4 bases and J gave up 3 bases; unmatched junction bases: 11. Here the CDR3 reads CASSSLGIAGHTGELFF. Written as DNA, the CDR3 is TGTGCCAGCAGCTCCCTGGGGATAGCGGGCCACACCGGGGAGCTGTTTTTT.

The chain joins TRBV7-2 to TRBJ2-3; the match to TRBD1 covers 10 bases. Unmatched junction bases numbered 8, after V lost 7 bases and J lost 4 bases. Germline lookup yields CDR1 SGHTA and CDR2 FQGNSA. The CDR3 has 15 amino acids. This CDR3 is CASTSDRGRPDTQYF. In nucleotides, the CDR3 is TGTGCCAGCACCAGCGACAGGGGGCGCCCAGATACGCAGTATTTT.

The J gene is TRBJ1-5, the V gene TRBV7-8; 7 nucleotides agree with TRBD1. Germline V gene data show CDR1 as SGHVS and CDR2 as FQNEAQ. The CDR3 runs 14 residues. The V segment lost 5 bases and the J segment 6 bases; nucleotides outside the gene matches: 7. The CDR3 coding sequence is TGTGCCAGCAGCACCGACAGGGTGAGTCAGCCCCAGCATTTT. Protein sequence: CASSTDRVSQPQHF.

The J gene is TRBJ1-1, the V gene TRBV7-2; 10 positions agree with TRBD1. CDR1 SGHTA and CDR2 FQGNSA come from the germline V gene. This CDR3 comprises 15 residues. The J segment lost 5 bases and the V segment lost 6 bases, leaving 9 bases of the junction unmatched. DNA of the CDR3: TGTGCCAGCAGAAAGACAGGGGGCGCCGGGACTGAAGCTTTCTTT. It encodes CASRKTGGAGTEAFF.

J is TRBJ2-2 and V is TRBV6-1, with 11 bases aligning to TRBD2. Germline lookup yields CDR1 MNHNS and CDR2 SASEGT. With V trimmed by 2 bases and J by 1 base, 3 bases remained unmatched. The CDR3 has 17 residues. The CDR3 DNA is TGTGCCAGCAGTGAACCTAGCGGGGGGTGGAACACCGGGGAGCTGTTTTTT. Its protein product is CASSEPSGGWNTGELFF.

This chain connects TRBV30 to TRBJ2-5; no clear D. Germline V lookup: CDR1 GTSNPN, CDR2 SVGIG (reference sequence). V was trimmed by 5 bases and J by 2 bases, leaving 3 bases between them. There are 10 residues in the CDR3. The CDR3 loop is CAWSQETQYF. CDR3 DNA: TGTGCCTGGTCTCAAGAGACCCAGTACTTC.

The chain is built from TRBV11-2 and TRBJ2-6; D is undetermined. This CDR3 spans 15 amino acids. V gave up 5 bases and J gave up 0 bases, with 8 bases separating them. Looked up from germline, CDR1 is SGHAT and CDR2 is FQNNGV. DNA for the CDR3: TGTGCCAGCAGCCTTTTCTTCTCTGGGGCCAACGTCCTGACTTTC. Residues: CASSLFFSGANVLTF.

This rearrangement joins TRBV3-1 (or the pseudogene TRBV3-2) to TRBJ1-2; D gene ambiguous. Trimming pared 4 bases from V and 3 bases from J, leaving 18 bases between. Germline CDR1 and CDR2: LGHDT and YNNKEL (reference sequence). This CDR3 contains 16 residues. CDR3 residues: CASSLGRMGVDYGYTF. The CDR3 region has the DNA TGTGCCAGCAGCCTGGGCAGGATGGGCGTTGACTATGGCTACACCTTC.

V usage is TRBV19 and J usage is TRBJ1-6; D is perhaps TRBD1 (6 bases). The CDR3 length is 15 residues. Germline V gene sequence: CDR1 LNHDA, CDR2 SQIVND (reference sequence). Trimming pared 5 bases from V and 6 bases from J, leaving 14 bases between. This CDR3 reads CASSLTGLSNSPLHF. CDR3 in DNA: TGTGCCAGTAGTCTCACAGGGTTAAGTAATTCACCCCTCCACTTT.